Shown below are 28 T cell receptor beta chains from a single sample sequenced in a study of response to subunit inactivated influenza vaccine. TCRdb re-derived calls from the RT-PCR reads in MiXCR, one entry per CDR3 protein. This sample has about 780,000 distinct CDR3 sequences, with less than 20% found just once. The sample here was PBMCs from blood, taken approximately 5 days after vaccination. These receptors were obtained from a man over 45 who received an inactivated influenza vaccine.

The chain links TRBV25-1 to TRBJ2-2; D perhaps matches TRBD1 (6 bases). Trimming shortened V by 6 bases and J by 6 bases, and 17 bases separated the two germline ends. Per germline, CDR1 MGHDK and CDR2 SYGVNS. The CDR3 has 15 amino acids. DNA of the CDR3: TGTGCCAGCAGCCCGGGACAATGGAGACCCGGGGAGCTGTTTTTT. As protein: CASSPGQWRPGELFF. The complete variable domain, with remaining parts taken from reference TRBV25-1 and TRBJ2-2, reads EADIYQTPRYLVIGTGKKITLECSQTMGHDKMYWYQQDPGMELHLIHYSYGVNSTEKGDLSSESTVSRIRTEHFPLTLESARPSHTSQYLCASSPGQWRPGELFFGEGSRLTVL.

This clonotype was seen more than once but under ten times. V usage is TRBV15 and J usage is TRBJ1-5, with TRBD1 as a possible D gene (6 bases). This CDR3 spans 15 amino acids. The V end lost 6 bases, the J end lost 7 bases, and 19 bases lay between the germline ends. CDR1 and CDR2 from the germline V gene are LNHNV and YYDKDF (reference sequence). The DNA for the CDR3 is TGTGCCACCAGGTCCCGGGACATTAGCTCCCAGCCCCAGCATTTT. Amino acid sequence: CATRSRDISSQPQHF.

This clonotype was observed a few times. One end of the junction fails to match germline, which may point to a read error. The CDR3 here is CASSLRDRPVGPIF. In DNA, the CDR3 is TGTGCCAGCTCACTCCGGGACCGACCTGTGGGCCCCATCTTT. The chain is built from TRBV18 and TRBJ1-1; possibly TRBD1 for D (5 bases). The CDR3 is 14 residues long. Germline V gene lookup returns CDR1 KGHSH and CDR2 LQKENI.

The gene calls are TRBV7-8 and TRBJ2-1; TRBD2 matches at 11 bases. The trim removed 5 bases at V and 2 bases at J, leaving 11 bases unmatched. The V gene's germline CDR1 is SGHVS and CDR2 FQNEAQ. The CDR3 totals 18 residues. The DNA of the CDR3 is TGTGCCAGCAGCCCCCGACCGGGACTAGCGGATCCCTACAATGAGCAGTTCTTC. Translation: CASSPRPGLADPYNEQFF.

J is TRBJ2-2 and V is TRBV5-1; D unresolved. CDR1 SGHRS and CDR2 YFSETQ come from the germline V gene. Trimming took 1 base from V and 6 from J, leaving 13 bases between them. The CDR3 sequence is 15 residues long. This CDR3 is CASSLTVPDAGELFF. The CDR3 DNA reads TGCGCCAGCAGCTTGACAGTTCCGGACGCCGGGGAGCTGTTTTTT.

This clonotype came up a few times. The CDR3: CASRRPQGDTEAFF. Here the CDR3 DNA reads TGTGCCAGCAGACGCCCACAGGGCGACACTGAAGCTTTCTTT. The chain recombines TRBV6-1 with TRBJ1-1, with D perhaps TRBD1 (6 bases). The CDR3 is made up of 14 amino acids. With 6 bases removed from V and 3 bases from J, the gap between germline ends came to 14 bases. Germline lookup yields CDR1 MNHNS and CDR2 SASEGT.

The chain carries TRBV2 and TRBJ2-1, with D perhaps TRBD2 (5 bases). CDR1 is SNHLY and CDR2 is FYNNEI in the germline V gene. V lost 1 base and J lost 8, with 18 bases in between. The CDR3 runs 16 residues. The CDR3 reads CASSEGFATLGDEQFF. CDR3 DNA: TGTGCCAGCAGTGAAGGGTTTGCTACCCTCGGGGATGAGCAGTTCTTC.

Remarks on this clonotype: Possible read error: a much larger clone is one base away. V is TRBV15 and J is TRBJ1-1; TRBD1 is a possible D gene (6 bases). The CDR3 runs 15 residues. V gave up 2 bases and J gave up 5 bases, with 15 bases separating them. Germline V gene lookup returns CDR1 LNHNV and CDR2 YYDKDF (reference sequence). DNA of the CDR3: TGTGCCACCAGCAGACGCCGGGGGCGAGATACTGAAGCTTTCTTT. This translates into CATSRRRGRDTEAFF.

This chain connects TRBV20-1 to TRBJ2-2; D tentatively reads TRBD1 or TRBD2 (6 bases each). V lost 4 bases, J lost 0 bases, and 12 bases lay in between. CDR3 length equals 15 residues. CDR1 and CDR2 from the germline V gene are DFQATT and SNEGSKA (reference sequence). The CDR3 DNA reads as TGCAGTGCTACCCGGGGGCCAACGAACACCGGGGAGCTGTTTTTT. Translated: CSATRGPTNTGELFF.

The rearrangement links TRBV10-3 to TRBJ2-3, with 9 positions matching TRBD2. The germline gives CDR1 ENHRY, CDR2 SYGVKD. The CDR3 has 15 amino acids. V dropped 4 bases and J dropped 2; count of bases not matched to a gene: 4. The CDR3 bases are TGTGCCATCAGTGTCAGCGGGGGGTTCACAGATACGCAGTATTTT. It yields the protein CAISVSGGFTDTQYF.

This clonotype occurred a few times. This sequence joins TRBV7-3 and TRBJ2-1, with 10 bases identical to TRBD2. The V gene end was trimmed by 5 bases and the J gene end by 3 bases; junction bases not matched to a gene: 4. CDR3 size: 15 residues. Germline-derived CDR1 and CDR2 are SGHTA and FQGTGA. The chain's CDR3 is CASSERTSGYNEQFF. The DNA for the CDR3 is TGTGCCAGCAGCGAGAGGACTAGCGGCTACAATGAGCAGTTCTTC.

This sequence joins TRBV24-1 and TRBJ2-1, with 9 bases matching TRBD1. Losses at the gene ends were 5 bases for V and 0 bases for J; bases not matched to a gene: 7. From germline, CDR1 is KGHDR and CDR2 SFDVKD. This CDR3 is 17 amino acids long. In DNA, the CDR3 is TGTGCCACCAGTGGCGAACCGGGACAGGGCTCCTACAATGAGCAGTTCTTC. This codes for CATSGEPGQGSYNEQFF.

Ten or more counts support this clonotype. The chain links TRBV6-2 or TRBV6-3 to TRBJ2-3; 8 nucleotides align to TRBD2. J lost 8 bases, V lost 4 bases, and 11 bases had no gene match. The CDR3 is 15 residues long. Germline V CDR1 and CDR2: MNHEY, SVGEGT. The CDR3 nucleotides are TGTGCCAGCAGTTCCTCCGGGACTAGGATGGGTACGCAGTATTTT. Its translation: CASSSSGTRMGTQYF.

The rearrangement joins TRBV20-1 to TRBJ2-1; 10 nucleotides line up with TRBD2. The CDR3 is made up of 17 amino acids. V lost 3 bases to trimming and J lost 7 bases; unmatched junction nucleotides: 15. In germline, CDR1 is DFQATT, CDR2 SNEGSKA (reference sequence). CDR3 sequence reads: CSARGSLAGLRRNEQFF. In nucleotides, the CDR3 is TGCAGTGCTAGGGGTTCACTAGCGGGATTAAGGAGGAATGAGCAGTTCTTC.

In this sample, this clonotype turned up a few times. One end of the junction does not line up with germline, which may come from a read error. V is TRBV12-3 or TRBV12-4 and J is TRBJ1-2; D unresolved. This CDR3 region has 12 residues. The CDR3 DNA is TGTGCCAGCAGTTTAGCGGGTTTCACGAAGTCCTTC. This gives the protein CASSLAGFTKSF.

This sequence joins TRBV10-2 and TRBJ1-1; unclear D gene. Trimming cost V 4 bases and J 5 bases, with 8 bases left between them. This CDR3 is built from 12 residues. CDR1 is WSHSY, CDR2 SAAADI, per germline. The CDR3 reads CASSVYGTEAFF. The CDR3 region has the DNA TGCGCCAGCAGTGTTTATGGAACTGAAGCTTTCTTT.

The sample holds a few counts of this clonotype. The chain joins TRBV5-6 to TRBJ2-1; no reliable D call. This CDR3 contains 15 residues. The V and J ends lost 1 base and 5 bases respectively, with 13 bases between them. Per the germline V gene, CDR1 is SGHDT and CDR2 is YYEEEE. CDR3 sequence: CASSLPLLGNNEQFF. The CDR3 DNA is TGTGCCAGCAGCTTGCCACTATTAGGGAACAATGAGCAGTTCTTC.

The gene calls are TRBV4-2 and TRBJ2-3; D perhaps matches TRBD2 (5 bases). From germline, CDR1 is LGHNA and CDR2 YNFKEQ. The CDR3 consists of 16 residues. V was shortened by 3 bases and J by 3 bases, with 16 bases between the two germline ends. The CDR3 region is CASSQNNQAGTDTQYF. CDR3 in DNA: TGTGCCAGCAGCCAGAACAATCAGGCGGGTACAGATACGCAGTATTTT.

This clonotype was counted ten times or more. V gene TRBV7-9 combines with J gene TRBJ1-2; D unresolved. The ends were cut back, 2 bases at V and 4 bases at J, with 2 bases in the middle. Looked up from germline, CDR1 is SEHNR and CDR2 is FQNEAQ (reference sequence). CDR3 length: 11 amino acids. CDR3 residues: CASSLTYGYTF. Here the CDR3 DNA reads TGTGCCAGCAGCTTAACCTATGGCTACACCTTC.

This chain links TRBV5-5 with TRBJ1-4; D is unclear. This CDR3 region has 15 residues. The V end was cut by 0 bases, the J end by 7 bases, with 13 bases between. Germline V lookup: CDR1 SGHKS, CDR2 YYEKEE (reference sequence). The CDR3 spells CASSLGLAGFEKLFF. The CDR3 bases are TGTGCCAGCAGCTTGGGGCTTGCGGGGTTTGAAAAACTGTTTTTT.

The J gene is TRBJ1-6, the V gene TRBV6-1; D gene unclear. Per the germline V gene, CDR1 is MNHNS and CDR2 is SASEGT. The CDR3 covers 14 residues. Trimming stripped 2 bases from V and 6 bases from J, with 8 bases between. DNA of the CDR3: TGTGCCAGCAGTGAAATCCCGGTTAATTCACCCCTCCACTTT. Its translation: CASSEIPVNSPLHF.

V gene TRBV20-1 combines with J gene TRBJ1-5; no definite D call. V lost 3 bases to trimming and J lost 3 bases, with 15 bases between them. Germline CDR1 is DFQATT and CDR2 is SNEGSKA (reference sequence). The CDR3 loop spans 15 amino acids. CDR3 region: CSARNQALPNQPQHF. CDR3 in DNA: TGCAGTGCTAGGAACCAGGCCCTTCCCAATCAGCCCCAGCATTTT.

V and J are TRBV12-3 or TRBV12-4 and TRBJ2-1, with TRBD1 matching 12 bases. This CDR3 is 14 amino acids long. Trimming at V came to 5 bases and at J to 8 bases, leaving 4 bases not matched to a gene. The CDR3: CASSIGTGGYEQFF. DNA of the CDR3: TGTGCCAGCAGTATTGGGACAGGGGGCTATGAGCAGTTCTTC.

The chain joins TRBV15 to TRBJ1-2, with D unresolved. V was shortened by 0 bases and J by 8 bases, with 4 bases between the two germline ends. The germline V gene encodes CDR1 LNHNV and CDR2 YYDKDF (reference sequence). There are 11 residues in the CDR3. The CDR3 region is CATSREGGYTF. In DNA form, the CDR3 reads TGTGCCACCAGCAGAGAGGGGGGCTACACCTTC.

The V gene is TRBV13, the J gene TRBJ2-5, with 8 bases lining up with TRBD1. Germline V gene sequence: CDR1 PRHDT, CDR2 FYEKMQ (reference sequence). The trim removed 5 bases at V and 4 bases at J, leaving 6 bases unmatched. CDR3 length equals 14 residues. The CDR3 region has the DNA TGTGCCAGCAGCACCGACAGGGGCGGAGAGACCCAGTACTTC. Protein: CASSTDRGGETQYF.

The J gene is TRBJ1-4, the V gene TRBV7-9, with D possibly being TRBD1 (5 bases). There are 15 residues in the CDR3. Germline CDR1 is SEHNR and CDR2 is FQNEAQ (reference sequence). V lost 4 bases to trimming and J lost 3 bases, with 12 bases between them. As DNA, the CDR3 is TGTGCCAGCAGCTCAAACCTACAGGCTAATGAAAAACTGTTTTTT. This codes for CASSSNLQANEKLFF.

V is TRBV7-3 and J is TRBJ2-1, with 9 bases aligning to TRBD2. V lost 6 bases and J lost 4; bases outside the gene matches: 10. The CDR3 sequence is 16 residues long. CDR1 is SGHTA, CDR2 FQGTGA, per germline. The CDR3, as DNA: TGTGCCAGCAGTCCTATAGCGGGAGTGGGGTACAATGAGCAGTTCTTC. As protein: CASSPIAGVGYNEQFF.

This chain connects TRBV5-1 to TRBJ2-1, with 10 nucleotides matching TRBD2. CDR3 length equals 15 residues. The J segment lost 5 bases and the V segment lost 4 bases, leaving 6 bases of the junction unmatched. Germline-derived CDR1 and CDR2 are SGHRS and YFSETQ. The CDR3 sequence: CASSRTSGTNNEQFF. CDR3 sequence (DNA): TGCGCCAGCAGCCGAACTAGCGGGACGAACAATGAGCAGTTCTTC.